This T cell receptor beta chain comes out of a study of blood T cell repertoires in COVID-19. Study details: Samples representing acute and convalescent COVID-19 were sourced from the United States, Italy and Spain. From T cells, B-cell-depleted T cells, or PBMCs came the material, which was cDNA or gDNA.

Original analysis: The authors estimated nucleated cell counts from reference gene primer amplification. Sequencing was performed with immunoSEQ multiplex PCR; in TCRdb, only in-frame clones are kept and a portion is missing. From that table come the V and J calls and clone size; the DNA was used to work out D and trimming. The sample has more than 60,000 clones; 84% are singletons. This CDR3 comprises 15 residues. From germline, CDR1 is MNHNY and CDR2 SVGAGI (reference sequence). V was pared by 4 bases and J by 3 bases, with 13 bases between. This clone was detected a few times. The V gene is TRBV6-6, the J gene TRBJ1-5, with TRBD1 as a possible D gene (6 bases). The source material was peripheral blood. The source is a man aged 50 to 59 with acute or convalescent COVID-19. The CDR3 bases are TGTGCCAGCAGTTTCCTGAGGGGGTTCAATCAGCCCCAGCATTTT. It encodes CASSFLRGFNQPQHF.